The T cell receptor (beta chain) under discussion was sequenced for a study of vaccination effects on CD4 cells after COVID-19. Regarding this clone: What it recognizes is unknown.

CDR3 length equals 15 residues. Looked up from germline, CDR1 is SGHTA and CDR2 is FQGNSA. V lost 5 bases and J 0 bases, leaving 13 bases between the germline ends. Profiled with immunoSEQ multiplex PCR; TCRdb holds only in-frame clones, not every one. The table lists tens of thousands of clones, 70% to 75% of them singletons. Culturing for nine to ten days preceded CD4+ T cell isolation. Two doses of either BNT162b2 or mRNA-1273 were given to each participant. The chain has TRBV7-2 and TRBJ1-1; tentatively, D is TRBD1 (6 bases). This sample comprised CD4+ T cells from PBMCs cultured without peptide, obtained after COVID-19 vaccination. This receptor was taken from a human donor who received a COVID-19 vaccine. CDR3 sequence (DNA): TGTGCCAGCAGCCCAGGGGTCCGCATGAACACTGAAGCTTTCTTT. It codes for CASSPGVRMNTEAFF.